One sample yielded the 2 T cell receptor beta chains listed below, sequenced in a study of monozygotic twins with inflammatory bowel disease. TCRdb reprocessed the 5' RACE reads and reports one entry per CDR3 protein, with no DNA. In all, the sample yields approximately 400,000 distinct CDR3 sequences. What was sequenced was blood. The origin of the receptors is a human donor with ulcerative colitis or Crohn's disease, or a healthy co-twin of an affected twin (not recorded which).

V and J are TRBV11-2 and TRBJ2-1. The CDR3 spans 13 residues. Looked up from germline, CDR1 is SGHAT and CDR2 is FQNNGV. CDR3 in amino acids: CASFSIHYNEQFF.

The V and J genes are TRBV4-1 and TRBJ2-1; the D call of TRBD2 rests on TCRdb alone, since no DNA is present to check it. From germline, CDR1 is MGHRA and CDR2 YSYEKL. There are 18 residues in the CDR3. CDR3 sequence reads: CASSRMPRLAGGPGEQFF.